These T cell receptor beta chains were read from a single sample in a study of blood T cell repertoires in COVID-19. The data were produced by immunoSEQ multiplex PCR, yet TCRdb's version contains in-frame clones alone and is incomplete. There are under 300,000 clones in the sample; around four fifths occur only once, and approximately 6% lies in the top ten. The sequenced material came from peripheral blood. The receptors were gathered from a man at least 80 years old with acute or convalescent COVID-19. Each CDR3 is given without its conserved first and last residue.

j_gene: TRBJ2-7; v_gene: TRBV5-1; CDR3aa: ASSLAPGQGSYEQY
j_gene: TRBJ2-6; v_gene: TRBV2; CDR3aa: ASSVQGAAGANVLT
j_gene: TRBJ1-1; v_gene: TRBV7-9; CDR3aa: ASSVRDF
j_gene: TRBJ2-3; v_gene: TRBV19; CDR3aa: ASTALDRSTDTQY
j_gene: TRBJ1-5; v_gene: TRBV2; CDR3aa: ASSEEGDQPQH
j_gene: TRBJ1-5; v_gene: TRBV18; CDR3aa: ASSPPGQGSQPQH
j_gene: TRBJ2-6; v_gene: TRBV2; CDR3aa: ASGGQPSGANVLT
j_gene: TRBJ2-3; v_gene: TRBV7-8; CDR3aa: ASSLTGPDTQY
j_gene: TRBJ2-2; v_gene: TRBV7-2; CDR3aa: ASSPYTGELF
j_gene: TRBJ2-1; v_gene: TRBV25-1; CDR3aa: ASSESPLDRALYNEQF
j_gene: TRBJ2-5; v_gene: TRBV7-2; CDR3aa: ASSILAWETQY
j_gene: TRBJ2-1; v_gene: TRBV6-6; CDR3aa: ASSSEAGEFPNEQF
j_gene: TRBJ1-2; v_gene: TRBV27; CDR3aa: ASSSIAGGDRGYT
j_gene: TRBJ2-4; v_gene: TRBV29-1; CDR3aa: SVRPPAGGPGAKNIQY
j_gene: TRBJ2-7; v_gene: TRBV6-5; CDR3aa: ASRHRDTGRDEQY
j_gene: TRBJ1-2; v_gene: TRBV19; CDR3aa: ASSIRGNYGYT
j_gene: TRBJ1-2; v_gene: TRBV12-3/TRBV12-4; CDR3aa: ASSESWGGYT
j_gene: TRBJ1-2; v_gene: TRBV11-2; CDR3aa: ASSLSDRDYGYT
j_gene: TRBJ2-3; v_gene: TRBV7-2; CDR3aa: ASSAGLAGGGLDTQY
j_gene: TRBJ2-3; v_gene: TRBV5-4; CDR3aa: ASSLPFGGTQY
j_gene: TRBJ1-5; v_gene: TRBV2; CDR3aa: ASSSRGQGFQPQH
j_gene: TRBJ2-5; v_gene: TRBV5-1; CDR3aa: ASSLEGSGGRGETQY
j_gene: TRBJ2-2; v_gene: TRBV9; CDR3aa: ASSGERGATGELF
j_gene: TRBJ2-3; v_gene: TRBV30; CDR3aa: AWRSRPITDTQY
j_gene: TRBJ1-6; v_gene: TRBV3-1/TRBV3-2; CDR3aa: ASSQRDRASPLH
j_gene: TRBJ2-5; v_gene: TRBV5-1; CDR3aa: ASSLYKGLEETQY
j_gene: TRBJ2-5; v_gene: TRBV5-1; CDR3aa: ASILGKGGAQETQY
j_gene: TRBJ2-5; v_gene: TRBV4-1; CDR3aa: ASSVQETGLAQETQY
j_gene: TRBJ2-5; v_gene: TRBV19; CDR3aa: ASSLRTSGSQETQY
j_gene: TRBJ2-3; v_gene: TRBV5-6; CDR3aa: ASSWTETFTDTQY
j_gene: TRBJ1-5; v_gene: TRBV7-2; CDR3aa: ASSLSGTGHQPQH
j_gene: TRBJ1-1; v_gene: TRBV10-3; CDR3aa: AISESSRAF
j_gene: TRBJ2-6; v_gene: TRBV5-1; CDR3aa: ASSLRQGYSGANVLT
j_gene: TRBJ2-5; v_gene: TRBV11-2; CDR3aa: ASSLGGLAGAQETQY
j_gene: TRBJ1-2; v_gene: TRBV6-2/TRBV6-3; CDR3aa: ASSTFADSYGYT
j_gene: TRBJ1-1; v_gene: TRBV5-1; CDR3aa: ASSFLRQGRLDTEAF
j_gene: TRBJ2-1; v_gene: TRBV7-9; CDR3aa: ASSFGQGTFNEQF
j_gene: TRBJ2-7; v_gene: TRBV6-5; CDR3aa: ASSSRYGTRPYEQY
j_gene: TRBJ2-7; v_gene: TRBV12-3/TRBV12-4; CDR3aa: ASRLYSEQY
j_gene: TRBJ1-1; v_gene: TRBV27; CDR3aa: ASRSLRGSTEAF
j_gene: TRBJ2-7; v_gene: TRBV6-1; CDR3aa: ASSEAAGGLAGGNPQY
j_gene: TRBJ1-6; v_gene: TRBV6-1; CDR3aa: ASSDGQGDNSPLH
j_gene: TRBJ1-6; v_gene: TRBV7-6; CDR3aa: ASSLEGGTNSPLH
j_gene: TRBJ2-7; v_gene: TRBV9; CDR3aa: ASSVGGGSHLYEQY
j_gene: TRBJ2-7; v_gene: TRBV4-2; CDR3aa: ASSHSRDTSYEQY
j_gene: TRBJ1-1; v_gene: TRBV9; CDR3aa: ASSVGGGDTEAF
j_gene: TRBJ2-1; v_gene: TRBV5-6; CDR3aa: ASSLPPSGQKSSYNEQF
j_gene: TRBJ2-1; v_gene: TRBV7-3; CDR3aa: ASSLVPGGSYNEQF
j_gene: TRBJ2-7; v_gene: TRBV19; CDR3aa: ASSTQVLAGGTYEQY
j_gene: TRBJ2-1; v_gene: TRBV14; CDR3aa: ASSPRLAGYNEQF
j_gene: TRBJ2-3; v_gene: TRBV3-1/TRBV3-2; CDR3aa: ASSQALAGADTQY
j_gene: TRBJ1-5; v_gene: TRBV19; CDR3aa: ASIRTPGATYQPQH
j_gene: TRBJ1-2; v_gene: TRBV10-3; CDR3aa: AISAKDSYGYT
j_gene: TRBJ2-7; v_gene: TRBV9; CDR3aa: ASSATSGRAYEQY
j_gene: TRBJ1-2; v_gene: TRBV5-4; CDR3aa: ASSLRTQWGYT